This T cell receptor beta chain emerged from a study of blood T cell repertoires in COVID-19 (dated by TCRdb to between 2020 and 2021). Background for the entire study: The collaborator samples originated in the United States, Italy and Spain and spanned the acute and convalescent phases of COVID-19. The prospective study material was composed of cDNA or gDNA derived from T cells, B-cell-depleted T cells, or PBMCs. The dataset comprised deeply sampled blood TCRbeta repertoires from subjects exposed to, actively infected with, or recovered from COVID-19. The repertoires were released in a freely available public database intended as a resource for research on the immune response to SARS-CoV-2. The samples were drawn from two sources: the first 160 participants of the ongoing ImmuneRACE study, and 950 to 1,500 subjects contributed by 6 global collaborators. A de-identified subject ID, COVID-19 status, age in years and sex were almost always included in the sample metadata. Where available, HLA class I and class II types were obtained from metadata supplied by the sample provider rather than from assay-based typing.

Another Seattle source contributed samples from volunteer blood donors who had recovered from COVID-19. Collaborating institutions collected whole blood in K2EDTA tubes following their own protocols. For TCRbeta analysis, collaborator samples were shipped as frozen whole blood, as isolated PBMCs, or as DNA extracted from either sample type. The CDR3 sequence holds 15 residues, the cysteine and phenylalanine included. Just the 45-base CDR3 DNA is kept, in frame starting at base 1. Based on the germline V gene, the CDR1 and CDR2 sequences are SGHRS and YFSETQ. Compared with germline, V lacks 0 bases and J lacks 5 bases; bases without a gene match: 6. As concerns this clone: Its antigen is still unknown. No base qualities exist here, and no much larger clone lies one base off it.

TCRbeta CDR3 regions were amplified from genomic DNA using the immunoSEQ Assay, a bias-controlled multiplex PCR. The authors' pipeline ran thus. The number of nucleated cells in each sample was estimated by amplification of reference gene primers within the assay. Sequence reads were collapsed and filtered to measure the absolute abundance of every unique TCRbeta CDR3 rearrangement. For each sample, productive Simpson clonality was calculated as the square root of Simpson's diversity index over productive rearrangements. Held by TCRdb, this immuneACCESS table contains in-frame sequences only and omits some clones. Under half of the omission traces to an unresolved V gene where checked; the cause of the rest is unknown. D and trimming were read from the DNA, whereas the V and J calls and clone size are those reported in that table. The sample yields some 200,000 clones; approximately 84% were counted once. Over 2.5% of the sample belongs to the ten largest clones.

Overall study outcomes, separate from this receptor: The quantity of clinical and demographic metadata differed by source and by participant and was supplied without curation.

This clonotype originated in a man in his fifties who had recovered from COVID-19. The sample consisted of peripheral blood. The chain couples TRBV5-1 to TRBJ2-7; TRBD1 agrees with 9 junctional bases. The nucleotide sequence is given as TGCGCCAGCAGCTTGGTGGGGGACAGGGTCGACGAGCAGTACTTC. Protein translation: CASSLVGDRVDEQYF.